This TCR beta chain was captured in a study of PD-1 blockade in classical Hodgkin lymphoma. Notes on the study in general: Among the patients, those starting nivolumab under 1 year after ASCT were excluded.

No patient escaped relapse after autologous stem cell transplantation, and brentuximab vedotin exposure varied. The study purified CD4+ T cells from thawed PBMCs using magnetic negative selection. With respect to this clone: The antigen is undetermined.

The table came from immunoSEQ multiplex PCR; TCRdb's copy has only in-frame clones and leaves some out. The table lists 6,700 or so clones, 78% of them singletons. Germline CDR1 is MNHNY and CDR2 is SVGAGI (reference sequence). This CDR3 is 15 amino acids long. Trimming took off 5 bases at V and 4 bases at J, with 15 bases between the two ends. The rearrangement joins TRBV6-6 to TRBJ1-3; TRBD1 might be the D (5 bases). This TCR was sampled from a human donor with classical Hodgkin lymphoma. Sequences were derived from CD4+ T cells from blood, sampled at baseline. CDR3 protein: CASSPPGGAGNTIYF. In DNA, the CDR3 is TGTGCCAGCAGTCCACCGGGAGGGGCGGGAAACACCATATATTTT.